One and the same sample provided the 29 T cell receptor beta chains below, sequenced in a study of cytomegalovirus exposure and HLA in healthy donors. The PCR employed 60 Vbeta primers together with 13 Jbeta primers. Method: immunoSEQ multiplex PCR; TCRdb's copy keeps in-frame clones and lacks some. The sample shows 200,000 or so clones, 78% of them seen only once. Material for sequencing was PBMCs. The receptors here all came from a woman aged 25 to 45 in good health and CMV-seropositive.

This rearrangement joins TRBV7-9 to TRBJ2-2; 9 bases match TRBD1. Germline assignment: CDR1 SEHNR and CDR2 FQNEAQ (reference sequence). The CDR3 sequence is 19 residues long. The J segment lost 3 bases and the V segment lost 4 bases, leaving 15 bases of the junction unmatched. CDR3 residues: CASSYLRDYRGHDTGELFF. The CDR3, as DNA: TGTGCCAGCAGCTACCTTAGGGATTACAGGGGGCATGACACCGGGGAGCTGTTTTTT.

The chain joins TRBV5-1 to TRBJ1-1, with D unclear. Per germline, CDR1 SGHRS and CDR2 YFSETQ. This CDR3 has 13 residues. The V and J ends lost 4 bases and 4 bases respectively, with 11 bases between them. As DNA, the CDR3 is TGCGCCAGCAGCACCCCCCGGGTCACTGAAGCTTTCTTT. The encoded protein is CASSTPRVTEAFF.

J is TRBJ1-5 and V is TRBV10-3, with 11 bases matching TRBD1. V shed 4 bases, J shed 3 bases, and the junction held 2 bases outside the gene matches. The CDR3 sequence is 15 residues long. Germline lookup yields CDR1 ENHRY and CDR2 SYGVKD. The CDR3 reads CAISAGQGVNQPQHF. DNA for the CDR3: TGTGCCATCAGTGCGGGACAGGGGGTCAATCAGCCCCAGCATTTT.

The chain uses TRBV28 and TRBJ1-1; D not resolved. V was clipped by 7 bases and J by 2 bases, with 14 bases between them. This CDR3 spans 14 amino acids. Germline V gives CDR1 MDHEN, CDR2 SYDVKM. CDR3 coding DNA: TGTGCCAGCACCACGCAGGCTCTAAACACTGAAGCTTTCTTT. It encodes CASTTQALNTEAFF.

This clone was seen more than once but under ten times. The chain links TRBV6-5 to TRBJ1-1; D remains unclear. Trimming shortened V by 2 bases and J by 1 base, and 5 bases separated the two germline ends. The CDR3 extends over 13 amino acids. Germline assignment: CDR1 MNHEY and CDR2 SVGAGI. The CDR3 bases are TGTGCCAGCAGTTACCACAGGAACACTGAAGCTTTCTTT. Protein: CASSYHRNTEAFF.

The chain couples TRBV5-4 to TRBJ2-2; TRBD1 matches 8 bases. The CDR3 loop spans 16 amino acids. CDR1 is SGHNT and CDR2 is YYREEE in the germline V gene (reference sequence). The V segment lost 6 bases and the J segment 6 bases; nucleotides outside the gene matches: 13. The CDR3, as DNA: TGTGCCAGCACCATGGACAGGGCGAAGGTGTCCGGGGAGCTGTTTTTT. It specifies CASTMDRAKVSGELFF.

The CDR3 spells CASIGRHRTAYSYNSPLHF. CDR3 bases: TGCGCCAGCATAGGGCGACACAGGACAGCTTACTCCTATAATTCACCCCTCCACTTT. The chain is built from TRBV23-1 and TRBJ1-6, with a tentative D call TRBD1 (6 bases). TRBV23-1 is reported as an ORF; its role is uncertain. This CDR3 comprises 19 residues. Trimming took off 7 bases at V and 0 bases at J, with 22 bases between the two ends.

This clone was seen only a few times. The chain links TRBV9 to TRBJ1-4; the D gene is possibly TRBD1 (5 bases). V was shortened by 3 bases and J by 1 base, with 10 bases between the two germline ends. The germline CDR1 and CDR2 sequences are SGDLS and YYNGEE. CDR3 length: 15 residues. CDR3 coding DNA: TGTGCCAGCAGCGAGGGGAGGGGAACTAATGAAAAACTGTTTTTT. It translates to CASSEGRGTNEKLFF.

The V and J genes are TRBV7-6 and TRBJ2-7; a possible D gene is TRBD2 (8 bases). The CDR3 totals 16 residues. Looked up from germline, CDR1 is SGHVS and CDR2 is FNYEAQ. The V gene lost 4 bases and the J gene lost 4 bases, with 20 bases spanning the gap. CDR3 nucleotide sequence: TGTGCCAGCAGCTCCGATTCCCGGGGGGGACAGTACGAGCAGTACTTC. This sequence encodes CASSSDSRGGQYEQYF.

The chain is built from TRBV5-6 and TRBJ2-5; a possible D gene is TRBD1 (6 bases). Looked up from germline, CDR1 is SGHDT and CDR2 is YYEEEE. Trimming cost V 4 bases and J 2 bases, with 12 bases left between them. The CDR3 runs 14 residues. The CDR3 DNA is TGTGCCAGCAGCCCGACAGGTCGACAAGAGACCCAGTACTTC. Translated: CASSPTGRQETQYF.

The DNA of the CDR3 is TGTGCCAGCAGCTCGGACCTTAGCGGTACCTACGAGCAGTACTTC. It encodes CASSSDLSGTYEQYF. J is TRBJ2-7 and V is TRBV5-4; tentative D call: TRBD2 (6 bases). Germline CDR1 SGHNT, CDR2 YYREEE (reference sequence). The CDR3 runs 15 residues. Trimming cost V 3 bases and J 2 bases, with 15 bases left between them.

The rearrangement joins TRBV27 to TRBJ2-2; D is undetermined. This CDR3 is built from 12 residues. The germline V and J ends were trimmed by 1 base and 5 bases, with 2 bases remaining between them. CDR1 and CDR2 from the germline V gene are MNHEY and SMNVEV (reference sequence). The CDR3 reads CASSLLTGELFF. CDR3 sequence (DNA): TGTGCCAGCAGTTTATTAACCGGGGAGCTGTTTTTT.

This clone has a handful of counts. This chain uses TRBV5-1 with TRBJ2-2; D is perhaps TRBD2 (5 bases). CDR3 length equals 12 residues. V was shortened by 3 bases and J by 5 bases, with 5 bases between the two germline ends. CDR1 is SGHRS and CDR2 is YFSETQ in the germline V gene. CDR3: CASSSGTGELFF. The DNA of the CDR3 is TGCGCCAGCAGCTCGGGGACCGGGGAGCTGTTTTTT.

CDR3 residues: CASSLRTGAYEKLFF. The CDR3 DNA follows: TGTGCCAGTAGTCTCCGGACAGGGGCTTATGAAAAACTGTTTTTT. The J gene is TRBJ1-4, the V gene TRBV19; 9 bases match TRBD1. Germline V gives CDR1 LNHDA, CDR2 SQIVND (reference sequence). Unmatched junction bases numbered 7, after V lost 5 bases and J lost 6 bases. The CDR3 has 15 amino acids.

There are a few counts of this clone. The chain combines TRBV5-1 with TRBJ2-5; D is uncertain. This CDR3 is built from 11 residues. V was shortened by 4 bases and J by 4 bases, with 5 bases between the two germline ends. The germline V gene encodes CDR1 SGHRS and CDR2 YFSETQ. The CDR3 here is CASSTGETQYF. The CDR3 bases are TGCGCCAGCAGCACGGGAGAGACCCAGTACTTC. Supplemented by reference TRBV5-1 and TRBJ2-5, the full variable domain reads KAGVTQTPRYLIKTRGQQVTLSCSPISGHRSVSWYQQTPGQGLQFLFEYFSETQRNKGNFPGRFSGRQFSNSRSEMNVSTLELGDSALYLCASSTGETQYFGPGTRLLVL.

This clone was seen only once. The CDR3 coding sequence is TGTGCCAGCAGCTTGCGATACAATGTTCAGCCCCAGCATTTT. Translated, it gives CASSLRYNVQPQHF. The chain employs TRBV5-6 and TRBJ1-5; no clear D. The ends were cut back, 1 base at V and 6 bases at J, with 11 bases in the middle. This CDR3 is built from 14 residues. CDR1 and CDR2 from the germline V gene are SGHDT and YYEEEE.

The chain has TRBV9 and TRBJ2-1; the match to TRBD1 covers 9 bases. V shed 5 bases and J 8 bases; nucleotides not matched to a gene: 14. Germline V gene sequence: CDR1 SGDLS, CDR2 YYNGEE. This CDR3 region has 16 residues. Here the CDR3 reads CASSLTGTGLVDEQFF. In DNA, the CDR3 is TGTGCCAGCAGTCTTACCGGGACAGGGTTGGTAGATGAGCAGTTCTTC.

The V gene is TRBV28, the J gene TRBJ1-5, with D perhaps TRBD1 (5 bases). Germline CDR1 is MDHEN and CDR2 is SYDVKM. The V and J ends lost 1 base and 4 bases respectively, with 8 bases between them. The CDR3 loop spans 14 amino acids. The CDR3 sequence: CASSLSGFNQPQHF. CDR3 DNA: TGTGCCAGCAGTTTATCAGGGTTTAATCAGCCCCAGCATTTT.

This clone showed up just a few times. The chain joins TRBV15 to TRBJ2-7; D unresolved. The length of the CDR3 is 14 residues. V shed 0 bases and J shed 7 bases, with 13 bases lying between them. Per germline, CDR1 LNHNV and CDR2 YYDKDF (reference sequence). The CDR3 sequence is CATSRDRVLREQYF. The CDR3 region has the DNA TGTGCCACCAGCAGAGATCGGGTGCTAAGGGAGCAGTACTTC.

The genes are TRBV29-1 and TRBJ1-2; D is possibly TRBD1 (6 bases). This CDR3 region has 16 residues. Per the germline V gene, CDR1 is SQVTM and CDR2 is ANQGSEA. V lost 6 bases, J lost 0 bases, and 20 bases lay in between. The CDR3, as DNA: TGCAGCGTCGACCAAGCCTTGGACAGAGCTAACTATGGCTACACCTTC. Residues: CSVDQALDRANYGYTF.

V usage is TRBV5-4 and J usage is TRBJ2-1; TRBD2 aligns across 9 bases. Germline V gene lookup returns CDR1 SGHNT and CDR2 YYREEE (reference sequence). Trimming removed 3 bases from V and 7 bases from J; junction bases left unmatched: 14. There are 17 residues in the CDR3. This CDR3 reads CASSSPLSGRLRNEQFF. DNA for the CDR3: TGTGCCAGCAGCTCCCCCCTGAGCGGGAGGTTACGGAATGAGCAGTTCTTC.

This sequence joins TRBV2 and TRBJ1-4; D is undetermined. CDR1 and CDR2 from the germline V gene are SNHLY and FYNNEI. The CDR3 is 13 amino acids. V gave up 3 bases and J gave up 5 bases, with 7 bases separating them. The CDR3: CASSESFNEKLFF. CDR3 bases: TGTGCCAGCAGTGAGTCTTTCAATGAAAAACTGTTTTTT.

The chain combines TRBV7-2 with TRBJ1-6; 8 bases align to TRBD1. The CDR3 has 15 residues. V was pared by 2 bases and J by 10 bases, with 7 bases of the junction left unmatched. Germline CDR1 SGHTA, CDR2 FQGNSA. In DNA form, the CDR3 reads TGTGCCAGCAGCTTAACGACAGGGGTCGCATCACCCCTCCACTTT. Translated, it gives CASSLTTGVASPLHF.

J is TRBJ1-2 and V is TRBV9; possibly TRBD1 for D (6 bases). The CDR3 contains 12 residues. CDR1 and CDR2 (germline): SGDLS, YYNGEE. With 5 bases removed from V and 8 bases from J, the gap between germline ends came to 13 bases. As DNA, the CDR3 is TGTGCCAGCAGTGGGGACACTCGAGGCTACACCTTC. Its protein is CASSGDTRGYTF.

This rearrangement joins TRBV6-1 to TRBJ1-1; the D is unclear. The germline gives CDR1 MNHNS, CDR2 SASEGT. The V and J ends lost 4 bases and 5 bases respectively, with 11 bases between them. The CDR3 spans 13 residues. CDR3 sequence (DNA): TGTGCCAGCAGTGCGAGCGGCTTGACTGAAGCTTTCTTT. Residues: CASSASGLTEAFF.

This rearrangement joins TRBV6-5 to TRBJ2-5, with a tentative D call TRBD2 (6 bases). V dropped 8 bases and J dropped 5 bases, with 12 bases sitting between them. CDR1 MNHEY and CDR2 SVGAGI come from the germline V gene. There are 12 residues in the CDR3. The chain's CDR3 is CASSRGKETQYF. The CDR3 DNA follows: TGTGCCAGCTCTCGGGGGAAGGAGACCCAGTACTTC.

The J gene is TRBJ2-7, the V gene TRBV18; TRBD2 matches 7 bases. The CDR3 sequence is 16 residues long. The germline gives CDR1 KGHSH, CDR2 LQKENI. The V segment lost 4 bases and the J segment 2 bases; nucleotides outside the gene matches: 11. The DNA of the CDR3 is TGTGCCAGCTCACTGGGGCCGGGCGGGGGAACCTACGAGCAGTACTTC. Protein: CASSLGPGGGTYEQYF.

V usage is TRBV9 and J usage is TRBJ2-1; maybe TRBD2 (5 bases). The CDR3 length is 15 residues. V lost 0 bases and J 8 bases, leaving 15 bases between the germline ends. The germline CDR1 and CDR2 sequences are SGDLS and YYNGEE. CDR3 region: CASSVGGREGYEQFF. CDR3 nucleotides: TGTGCCAGCAGCGTAGGAGGGCGCGAGGGCTATGAGCAGTTCTTC.

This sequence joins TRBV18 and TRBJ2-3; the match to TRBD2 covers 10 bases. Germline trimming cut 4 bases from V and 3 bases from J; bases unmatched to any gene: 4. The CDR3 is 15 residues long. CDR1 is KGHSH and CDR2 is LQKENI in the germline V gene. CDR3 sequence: CASSRRTSGTDTQYF. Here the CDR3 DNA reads TGTGCCAGCTCACGACGGACTAGCGGAACAGATACGCAGTATTTT.